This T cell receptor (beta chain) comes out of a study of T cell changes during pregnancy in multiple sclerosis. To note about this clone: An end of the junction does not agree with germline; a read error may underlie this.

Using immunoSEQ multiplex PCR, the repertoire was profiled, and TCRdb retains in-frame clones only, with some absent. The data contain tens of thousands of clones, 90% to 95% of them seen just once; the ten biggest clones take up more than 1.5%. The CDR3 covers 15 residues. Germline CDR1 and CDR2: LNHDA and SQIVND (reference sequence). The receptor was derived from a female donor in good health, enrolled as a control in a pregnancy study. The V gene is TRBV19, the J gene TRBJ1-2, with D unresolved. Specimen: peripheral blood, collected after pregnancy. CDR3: CASSVGTPANYGYTF. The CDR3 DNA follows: TGTGCCAGTAGTGTAGGCACCCCTGCTAATTATGGCTACACCTTC. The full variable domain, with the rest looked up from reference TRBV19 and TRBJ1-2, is DGGITQSPKYLFRKEGQNVTLSCEQNLNHDAMYWYRQDPGQGLRLIYYSQIVNDFQKGDIAEGYSVSREKKESFPLTVTSAQKNPTAFYLCASSVGTPANYGYTFGSGTRLTVV.